The 5 T cell receptor beta chains presented below share a single source sample, sequenced in a study of beta chain features in type 1 diabetes. General study results and limits: Shortening of TCRB CDR3s, moderate but significant, appeared in all four CD4+ subsets of Type 1 diabetes patients.

All of the isolated RNA was reverse transcribed, so expressed TCRB transcripts were sequenced. Generated by immunoSEQ multiplex PCR, the TCRdb table keeps only in-frame clones and is missing some. Seen here are around 240,000 clones, 16% observed once, and the top ten hold less than 0.09%. Which antigens these TCRs recognize remains unknown. Sequenced input: naive CD4+ T cells from blood. These receptors came from a man aged 30 to 45 with type 1 diabetes.

The chain is built from TRBV29-1 and TRBJ2-7; D possibly corresponds to TRBD1 (5 bases). The CDR3 extends over 12 amino acids. Germline CDR1 is SQVTM and CDR2 is ANQGSEA. The V end lost 3 bases, the J end lost 3 bases, and 9 bases lay between the germline ends. The CDR3 spells CSVDGHDYEQYF. In nucleotides, the CDR3 is TGCAGCGTTGACGGACATGACTACGAGCAGTACTTC.

This clone was counted only a few times. In nucleotides, the CDR3 is TGTGCCAGCACTCCACTTGTGGGGAATCAGCCCCAGCATTTT. It specifies CASTPLVGNQPQHF. The V gene is TRBV2, the J gene TRBJ1-5; D gene ambiguous. V shed 7 bases and J shed 4 bases, with 14 bases lying between them. Germline CDR1 is SNHLY and CDR2 is FYNNEI. This CDR3 is 14 amino acids long.

The chain joins TRBV28 to TRBJ1-2; 9 nucleotides match TRBD1. Germline values: CDR1 MDHEN, CDR2 SYDVKM. This CDR3 region has 15 residues. The J segment lost 8 bases and the V segment lost 5 bases, leaving 12 bases of the junction unmatched. CDR3 nucleotide sequence: TGTGCCAGCAGTGGTCCGGGACAGGGAGCATCCGGCTACACCTTC. Translation: CASSGPGQGASGYTF.

There are a few counts of this clone. CDR3: CASSFTGGYYGYTF. CDR3 in DNA: TGTGCCAGCAGCTTTACAGGGGGCTACTATGGCTACACCTTC. The chain recombines TRBV13 with TRBJ1-2; 9 nucleotides align to TRBD1. CDR3 length: 14 amino acids. Trimming cost V 3 bases and J 3 bases; bases outside gene matches: 2. Germline-derived CDR1 and CDR2 are PRHDT and FYEKMQ (reference sequence).

The chain carries TRBV9 and TRBJ1-5; TRBD1 aligns across 7 bases. With 1 base clipped from V and 1 base from J, the junction kept 2 bases outside the gene matches. The V gene's germline CDR1 is SGDLS and CDR2 YYNGEE. This CDR3 region has 15 residues. CDR3 residues: CASSVTGASNQPQHF. The CDR3 DNA sequence: TGTGCCAGCAGCGTAACAGGGGCCAGCAATCAGCCCCAGCATTTT.